The 17 T cell receptor beta chains in this list originate from one sample, sequenced in a study of CD8 T cells in ankylosing spondylitis. Their antigens are not known. Study outcomes and limitations: Ankylosing spondylitis blood seemed to carry a telltale TCR beta motif made of eight or nine highly homologous variants.

TCRdb processed the 5' RACE reads anew with MiXCR; each CDR3 protein has one entry. This table holds 450,000 to 550,000 distinct CDR3 sequences, about 5% found once. The material sequenced was blood, either unsorted or a sorted T cell fraction (not recorded which). These receptors originate from a male donor with ankylosing spondylitis.

This clonotype was seen at least ten times. J is TRBJ2-1 and V is TRBV10-3, with 15 bases identical to TRBD2. Germline V lookup: CDR1 ENHRY, CDR2 SYGVKD. CDR3 size: 16 residues. Unmatched junction bases numbered 4, after V lost 6 bases and J lost 4 bases. The CDR3 protein is CAIRGGTSGRYNEQFF. The CDR3 bases are TGTGCCATCAGGGGAGGGACTAGCGGGAGGTACAATGAGCAGTTCTTC.

This clonotype was found many times. The V call is TRBV18, the J call TRBJ2-6; D might be TRBD2 (6 bases). The germline V and J ends were trimmed by 3 bases and 3 bases, with 12 bases remaining between them. Per germline, CDR1 KGHSH and CDR2 LQKENI. The length of the CDR3 is 16 residues. CDR3 region: CASSPTGVGGANVLTF. As DNA, the CDR3 is TGTGCCAGCTCACCGACGGGGGTTGGTGGGGCCAACGTCCTGACTTTC.

This clonotype was observed at least ten times. The chain carries TRBV5-1 and TRBJ2-5, with D possibly called TRBD1 or TRBD2 (5 bases each). The CDR3 is 14 residues long. Germline V CDR1 and CDR2: SGHRS, YFSETQ. V was shortened by 2 bases and J by 5 bases, with 13 bases between the two germline ends. CDR3 region: CASSFGTQEETQYF. CDR3 nucleotide sequence: TGCGCCAGCAGCTTCGGGACCCAGGAGGAGACCCAGTACTTC.

The table lists this clonotype with many counts. The chain couples TRBV28 to TRBJ2-2; perhaps D is TRBD1 or TRBD2 (6 bases each). The CDR3 has 15 residues. Germline V gene data show CDR1 as MDHEN and CDR2 as SYDVKM. The V end lost 3 bases, the J end lost 2 bases, and 10 bases lay between the germline ends. CDR3 sequence reads: CASSFMGGNTGELFF. The CDR3 nucleotides are TGTGCCAGCAGTTTCATGGGGGGCAACACCGGGGAGCTGTTTTTT.

This clonotype came up many times. V and J are TRBV6-5 and TRBJ2-6, with D perhaps matching TRBD1 (6 bases). Germline loops: CDR1 MNHEY, CDR2 SVGAGI. The germline V and J ends were trimmed by 4 bases and 11 bases, with 18 bases remaining between them. The CDR3 is 15 residues long. DNA for the CDR3: TGTGCCAGCAGTTTTAGGGGACAAACCTCGGACGTCCTGACTTTC. This gives the protein CASSFRGQTSDVLTF.

This clonotype was seen ten or more times. This chain connects TRBV29-1 to TRBJ1-1, with 9 bases identical to TRBD1. The CDR3 has 15 residues. CDR1 is SQVTM and CDR2 is ANQGSEA in the germline V gene. The J segment lost 6 bases and the V segment lost 0 bases, leaving 8 bases of the junction unmatched. CDR3 amino acids: CSVEDRGTGRAEAFF. The DNA of the CDR3 is TGCAGCGTTGAAGATAGGGGGACAGGGCGCGCTGAAGCTTTCTTT.

This clonotype showed up many times. The chain is built from TRBV20-1 and TRBJ2-1; 9 bases align to TRBD1. The ends lost 0 bases at V and 6 bases at J; junction bases unmatched: 6. The CDR3 runs to 15 residues. Germline V gene sequence: CDR1 DFQATT, CDR2 SNEGSKA (reference sequence). The CDR3 DNA sequence: TGCAGTGCTAGAGATTGGGGACAGGGTAGCAATGAGCAGTTCTTC. Translating gives CSARDWGQGSNEQFF.

This clonotype has a count of ten or more. The chain has TRBV11-2 and TRBJ2-7, with 13 bases lining up with TRBD2. Germline V gene lookup returns CDR1 SGHAT and CDR2 FQNNGV. V lost 5 bases and J lost 3; bases outside the gene matches: 4. This CDR3 has 15 amino acids. DNA for the CDR3: TGTGCCAGCAGCGTGAGACTAGCGGGAGGCTACGAGCAGTACTTC. Protein: CASSVRLAGGYEQYF. The full variable domain, completed using reference TRBV11-2 and TRBJ2-7, is EAGVAQSPRYKIIEKRQSVAFWCNPISGHATLYWYQQILGQGPKLLIQFQNNGVVDDSQLPKDRFSAERLKGVDSTLKIQPAKLEDSAVYLCASSVRLAGGYEQYFGPGTRLTVT.

Many counts were recorded for this clonotype. The rearrangement links TRBV20-1 to TRBJ2-1, with D perhaps matching TRBD2 (6 bases). CDR1 and CDR2 from the germline V gene are DFQATT and SNEGSKA (reference sequence). Between the trimmed V and J ends, which lost 5 bases and 0 bases, there was a span of 14 bases. There are 15 residues in the CDR3. The DNA for the CDR3 is TGCAGTGCTCGAATCGGGACTTTCTCCTACAATGAGCAGTTCTTC. Its translation: CSARIGTFSYNEQFF.

This clonotype has ten or more counts. The chain has TRBV29-1 and TRBJ1-5, with TRBD1 matching 8 bases. The CDR3 contains 13 residues. V shed 6 bases and J 6 bases; nucleotides not matched to a gene: 7. The germline gives CDR1 SQVTM, CDR2 ANQGSEA. The CDR3 loop is CSVIDRGGQPQHF. The CDR3 bases are TGCAGCGTCATCGACAGGGGCGGTCAGCCCCAGCATTTT.

This clonotype was seen repeatedly, ten times or more. The genes are TRBV28 and TRBJ1-3; D ambiguous. The CDR3 is 16 residues long. Germline V gene lookup returns CDR1 MDHEN and CDR2 SYDVKM. CDR3 nucleotide sequence: TGTGCTACCCGGCCCGGTGGAGGGCTATCCGGAAACACCATATATTTT. Amino acid sequence: CATRPGGGLSGNTIYF.

The sample holds many counts of this clonotype. V and J are TRBV4-3 and TRBJ2-5, with D possibly TRBD2 on 5 matching bases. CDR3 size: 17 residues. CDR1 and CDR2 (germline): LGHNA, YSLEER. Trimming shortened V by 1 base and J by 4 bases, and 19 bases separated the two germline ends. The CDR3, as DNA: TGCGCCAGCAGCCAAGGGTCCGGGGAAATAGACCTAGAGACCCAGTACTTC. It yields the protein CASSQGSGEIDLETQYF.

The sample holds many counts of this clonotype. The V gene is TRBV24-1, the J gene TRBJ2-3; TRBD1 matches at 9 bases. The trim removed 4 bases at V and 4 bases at J, leaving 8 bases unmatched. Germline loops: CDR1 KGHDR, CDR2 SFDVKD. The CDR3 covers 16 residues. CDR3 DNA: TGTGCCACCAGTGAGCCGGGACAGGGTAGGCCAGATACGCAGTATTTT. This encodes CATSEPGQGRPDTQYF.

This clonotype was recorded once. This sequence may be a read error, since a much larger clone differs from it by one base. The V call is TRBV5-7, the J call TRBJ2-3; D is perhaps TRBD2 (6 bases). TRBV5-7 belongs to the ORF category, with a function that is uncertain. The CDR3 has 16 amino acids. CDR3 coding DNA: TGTGCCAGCGGCTTCGGTCTAGCGTATTCCACAGATACGCAGTATTTT. It codes for CASGFGLAYSTDTQYF.

This rearrangement joins TRBV5-5 to TRBJ2-3; 7 positions match TRBD2. J lost 2 bases, V lost 4 bases, and 7 bases had no gene match. There are 15 residues in the CDR3. Per germline, CDR1 SGHKS and CDR2 YYEKEE (reference sequence). The CDR3, as DNA: TGTGCCAGCAGCCCAGGACTAGTTTACACAGATACGCAGTATTTT. Translating it yields CASSPGLVYTDTQYF.

There are many counts of this clonotype. The chain employs TRBV6-1 and TRBJ1-5, with D possibly matching TRBD1 (5 bases). The CDR3 spans 14 residues. V gave up 6 bases and J gave up 3 bases, with 12 bases separating them. Germline V lookup: CDR1 MNHNS, CDR2 SASEGT. CDR3 sequence: CASSRDRYNQPQHF. DNA for the CDR3: TGTGCCAGCAGCCGAGACAGATACAATCAGCCCCAGCATTTT.

The chain employs TRBV12-3 or TRBV12-4 and TRBJ2-7; 12 bases are shared with TRBD2. V shed 1 base, J shed 6 bases, and the junction held 4 bases outside the gene matches. CDR3 length: 15 amino acids. CDR3 loop: CASSLGTSGTGEQYF. CDR3 coding DNA: TGTGCCAGCAGTTTAGGGACTAGCGGGACGGGCGAGCAGTACTTC.